This T cell receptor beta chain was retrieved from a study of blood T cell repertoires in COVID-19. Study background: From T cells, B-cell-depleted T cells, or PBMCs came the material, which was cDNA or gDNA.

Here immunoSEQ multiplex PCR was the method, and the copy in TCRdb shows in-frame clones only, minus some. The data hold about 120,000 clones, with roughly four fifths observed a single time. Germline V gene sequence: CDR1 SGHDN, CDR2 FVKESK. The CDR3 is made up of 14 amino acids. V lost 3 bases, J lost 8 bases, and 6 bases stayed unmatched. This chain joins TRBV14 and TRBJ1-2; 10 bases match TRBD1. The sequence was collected from a man between 65 and 80 years old with active or convalescent COVID-19. What was sequenced was peripheral blood. The CDR3 DNA reads TGTGCCAGCAGCCACCCGGGACAGGGGAGCGGCTACACCTTC. Encoded protein: CASSHPGQGSGYTF.